These 10 T cell receptor beta chains share one sample of origin, sequenced in a study of blood T cell repertoires in COVID-19. Assay: immunoSEQ multiplex PCR; the TCRdb copy retains only in-frame clones and omits some. The sample lists fewer than 200,000 clones, 88% occurring once. Sequencing input: PBMCs or T cells enriched from blood (not recorded which). The receptors derive from a woman under 30 who had recovered from COVID-19.

This sequence joins TRBV6-5 and TRBJ1-2; TRBD1 aligns across 7 bases. This CDR3 contains 15 residues. The germline gives CDR1 MNHEY, CDR2 SVGAGI. V was clipped by 1 base and J by 5 bases; unmatched bases: 7. This chain's CDR3 is CASSYWDSPRYGYTF. The DNA of the CDR3 is TGTGCCAGCAGTTACTGGGACAGTCCTCGATATGGCTACACCTTC.

In this sample, this clone turned up many times. The CDR3 DNA is TGTGCCAGCAGCGCAGGACAGACTAGCACAGATACGCAGTATTTT. Protein sequence: CASSAGQTSTDTQYF. The chain employs TRBV5-5 and TRBJ2-3; TRBD1 might be the D (6 bases). Germline-derived CDR1 and CDR2 are SGHKS and YYEKEE (reference sequence). The CDR3 sequence is 15 residues long. The germline V and J ends were trimmed by 4 bases and 0 bases, with 12 bases remaining between them. Filled out from reference TRBV5-5 and TRBJ2-3, the complete variable domain reads DAGVTQSPTHLIKTRGQQVTLRCSPISGHKSVSWYQQVLGQGPQFIFQYYEKEERGRGNFPDRFSARQFPNYSSELNVNALLLGDSALYLCASSAGQTSTDTQYFGPGTRLTVL.

This chain connects TRBV9 to TRBJ2-5; the match to TRBD2 covers 7 bases. Germline assignment: CDR1 SGDLS and CDR2 YYNGEE. V shed 7 bases, J shed 5 bases, and the junction held 11 bases outside the gene matches. The CDR3 runs to 14 residues. The CDR3 sequence: CASARPGGGETQYF. The CDR3 DNA reads as TGTGCCAGCGCCCGCCCGGGAGGAGGGGAGACCCAGTACTTC.

This clone was seen just once. The chain carries TRBV7-2 and TRBJ1-3; TRBD1 agrees at 9 bases. Germline V lookup: CDR1 SGHTA, CDR2 FQGNSA. The CDR3 contains 13 residues. The trim removed 5 bases at V and 10 bases at J, leaving 6 bases unmatched. CDR3 sequence reads: CASSPRTGETIYF. DNA for the CDR3: TGTGCCAGCAGCCCAAGGACAGGGGAGACCATATATTTT.

The genes are TRBV28 and TRBJ1-2; 9 positions agree with TRBD1. Germline V CDR1 and CDR2: MDHEN, SYDVKM. Trimming cost V 6 bases and J 3 bases; bases outside gene matches: 2. The CDR3 totals 13 residues. The CDR3 sequence: CASRGDRDYGYTF. CDR3 DNA: TGTGCCAGCAGAGGGGACAGGGACTATGGCTACACCTTC.

This clone was observed a single time. The genes are TRBV1 and TRBJ2-7; the table's D call, TRBD2, has no DNA check behind it. TRBV1 is given as a pseudogene. This CDR3 region has 20 residues. This CDR3 reads CTSSPLPGRSLLKLGGEQYF. For the CDR3, the DNA is TGCACCAGCAGCCCCCTTCCGGGACGAAGTTTGCTGAAACTTGGGGGGGAGCAGTACTTC.

The chain has TRBV19 and TRBJ1-5; 8 nucleotides match TRBD1. Germline values: CDR1 LNHDA, CDR2 SQIVND (reference sequence). Losses at the gene ends were 4 bases for V and 8 bases for J; bases not matched to a gene: 7. The CDR3 covers 14 residues. CDR3 nucleotide sequence: TGTGCCAGTAGTACTCAGACAGGGGATAAGCCCCAGCATTTT. Translated: CASSTQTGDKPQHF.

This clone has only one observation. V gene TRBV7-2 combines with J gene TRBJ2-7; unclear D gene. The V end was cut by 3 bases, the J end by 4 bases, with 13 bases between. Germline V lookup: CDR1 SGHTA, CDR2 FQGNSA. The CDR3 runs to 14 residues. CDR3 in amino acids: CASSFSRSEYEQYF. The CDR3 nucleotides read TGTGCCAGCAGCTTTAGCCGATCAGAGTACGAGCAGTACTTC.

The chain couples TRBV18 to TRBJ2-1, with a tentative D call TRBD2 (7 bases). The CDR3 consists of 17 residues. CDR1 and CDR2 from the germline V gene are KGHSH and LQKENI. Between the trimmed V and J ends, which lost 0 bases and 7 bases, there was a span of 19 bases. The CDR3 sequence: CASSPPTRGRISNEQFF. The CDR3, as DNA: TGTGCCAGCTCACCACCCACGCGGGGGCGCATCTCGAATGAGCAGTTCTTC.

This clone has just a few counts. This chain joins TRBV28 and TRBJ1-2; TRBD1 matches at 7 bases. This CDR3 region has 14 residues. Germline assignment: CDR1 MDHEN and CDR2 SYDVKM. V was pared by 8 bases and J by 6 bases, with 12 bases of the junction left unmatched. CDR3 region: CASRLQGRKDGYTF. For the CDR3, the DNA is TGTGCCAGCCGCTTACAGGGGAGGAAGGATGGCTACACCTTC.